These T cell receptor beta chains were read from a single sample in a study of cytomegalovirus exposure and HLA in healthy donors. Only in-frame clones appear in the TCRdb table, and some are missing; sequencing was by immunoSEQ multiplex PCR. The profile shows 95,000 to 150,000 clones, roughly 9% of them singletons. The specimen was PBMCs. These receptors were collected from a woman in her thirties or forties in good health and CMV-seropositive. Each CDR3 is given with its conserved first and last residue. A D gene is named only where the DNA matches it firmly. A row's size may be missing; if present it is once, few, many or a size class.

v_gene,abundance,j_gene,d_gene,CDR3aa,CDR3nt
TRBV6-1,.,TRBJ2-5,TRBD2,CASSAPSGMYQETQYF,TGTGCCAGCAGTGCTCCTAGCGGAATGTACCAAGAGACCCAGTACTTC
TRBV10-3,.,TRBJ2-5,TRBD2,CAISAGGLETQYF,TGTGCCATCAGTGCGGGGGGGCTAGAGACCCAGTACTTC
TRBV27,.,TRBJ2-3,.,CASSLTRRGWGTDTQYF,TGTGCCAGCAGCTTAACCCGGCGGGGATGGGGCACAGATACGCAGTATTTT
TRBV10-2,few,TRBJ1-2,.,CASSDGRNRRGNGYTF,TGCGCCAGCAGTGATGGACGAAATCGAAGGGGGAATGGCTACACCTTC
TRBV4-2,.,TRBJ1-2,.,CASSQGGENYGYTF,TGTGCCAGCAGCCAGGGGGGAGAGAACTATGGCTACACCTTC
TRBV5-1,few,TRBJ2-7,.,CASSFGQTYEQYF,TGCGCCAGCAGCTTCGGACAAACCTACGAGCAGTACTTC
TRBV6-4,.,TRBJ1-6,TRBD1,CASSEAGTGNSPLHF,TGTGCCAGCAGTGAGGCCGGGACAGGGAATTCACCCCTCCACTTT
TRBV6-1,.,TRBJ2-2,TRBD1,CASSGRTGGNTGELFF,TGTGCCAGCAGTGGTCGGACAGGGGGGAACACCGGGGAGCTGTTTTTT
TRBV6-4,few,TRBJ1-1,TRBD1,CASSEGTGPPNTEAFF,TGTGCCAGCAGTGAGGGGACAGGGCCTCCCAACACTGAAGCTTTCTTT
TRBV11-2,.,TRBJ2-7,TRBD1,CASSSRTGGNEQYF,TGTGCCAGCAGCTCACGGACAGGGGGAAATGAGCAGTACTTC
TRBV2,few,TRBJ1-6,.,CASSEAEGRSPLHF,TGTGCCAGCAGTGAGGCCGAGGGTAGGTCACCCCTCCACTTT
TRBV6-5,few,TRBJ2-7,TRBD1,CASSSPGAGGIYEQYF,TGTGCCAGCAGTTCGCCTGGGGCAGGGGGCATTTACGAGCAGTACTTC
TRBV19,once,TRBJ2-3,TRBD1,CASSSAPDRGNTQYF,TGTGCCAGTAGTAGCGCCCCCGACAGGGGAAATACGCAGTATTTT
TRBV28,few,TRBJ1-4,TRBD1,CASSLLNRGDEKLFF,TGTGCCAGCAGTTTATTGAACAGGGGGGATGAAAAACTGTTTTTT
TRBV29-1,.,TRBJ1-1,.,CSVGGLRVNSEAFF,TGCAGCGTTGGCGGTCTGCGGGTTAACTCTGAAGCTTTCTTT
TRBV30,few,TRBJ1-1,TRBD1,CAGRGQGYTEAFF,TGTGCCGGCCGGGGACAGGGGTACACTGAAGCTTTCTTT
TRBV9,.,TRBJ1-4,TRBD1,CASSLGTGYNEKLFF,TGTGCCAGCAGCCTGGGGACAGGCTATAATGAAAAACTGTTTTTT